This TCR beta chain was sequenced during a study of T cells in localized non-small cell lung cancer. Points from the study as a whole: Appearing in adjacent lung were a median approximately 60 of the top 100 tumor clones. Tumor trailed uninvolved adjacent lung in T cell clonality, which peaked there. One tumor region alone was sequenced, and heterogeneity therefore remains possible. Higher adjacent-lung clonality was associated with shorter survival.

This table comes from immunoSEQ multiplex PCR, and its TCRdb copy is limited to in-frame clones, with some not included. The sample yields roughly 50,000 clones, over 75% seen once. Germline-derived CDR1 and CDR2 are LGHNA and YNFKEQ. The length of the CDR3 is 17 residues. The germline V and J ends were trimmed by 3 bases and 0 bases, with 14 bases remaining between them. On this clone: The antigen remains undetermined.

The chain joins TRBV4-2 to TRBJ1-4; D unclear. The receptor's source is a female donor of 60 years or more with stage II squamous cell lung carcinoma. This material consisted of peripheral blood, taken before any cancer treatment. The CDR3 DNA reads as TGTGCCAGCAGCCATCCCGGCGGCCCTGCAACTAATGAAAAACTGTTTTTT. It specifies CASSHPGGPATNEKLFF.